Listed here is a single TCR beta chain. Its antigen is unknown. Unexposed donor CD4+ T cells date from about 2011-2018, before the COVID-19 pandemic. CD4+ T cells were isolated from the cells after around 10 days of culture. As cell numbers allowed, unexposed-donor CD4+ T cells faced SARS-CoV-2 S/N and four cold-coronavirus spikes. Clones were read by immunoSEQ multiplex PCR, and TCRdb kept only the in-frame ones, dropping some. The sample yields fewer than 20,000 clones, 65% to 75% seen once. This sample stems from a study of CD4 T cells in relation to SARS-CoV-2 and coronaviruses. Findings of the study overall: SARS-CoV-2-driven expansion was significantly weaker in crossreactive than monoreactive clones.

The V segment lost 6 bases and the J segment 4 bases; nucleotides outside the gene matches: 4. The CDR3 runs 14 residues. Germline CDR1 reads SNHLY; CDR2 reads FYNNEI. The sample consisted of CD4+ T cells from PBMCs, cultured in vitro. The genes are TRBV2 and TRBJ1-5; TRBD1 matches at 9 bases. This TCR was sampled from a human donor in good health. CDR3 DNA: TGTGCCAGCAGGGGGACAGGGCAAAATCAGCCCCAGCATTTT. Amino acid sequence: CASRGTGQNQPQHF.